This record concerns one T cell receptor (beta chain) sequence. Its antigen is still unknown. Qualities for individual bases were not recorded, and no much larger clone is one base off. The library was obtained by the immunoSEQ multiplex PCR assay. For TCR sequencing, RNA was extracted from every sample and reverse transcribed into cDNA to serve as template. First-strand cDNA was synthesized with SuperScript III using a 2:1 mix of oligo-dT and random hexamers. A synthetic immune receptor repertoire was used to gauge amplification bias, and whatever bias remained was removed computationally. The paper's processing steps were these. Raw reads were preprocessed to remove errors, and CDR3 was defined by IMGT conventions from the conserved cysteine to phenylalanine. Clonality was computed as 1 minus the Shannon entropy, with the entropy normalized by log2 of the number of productive unique TCRs. Whether each scalp clone was CD4 or CD8 was inferred by checking scalp TCRbeta sequences against the CD4 and CD8 repertoires from sorted blood. Here the immuneACCESS table is served through TCRdb, limited to in-frame sequences with V and J called. Missing clones are a known gap in these copies; in checked studies unresolved V genes cover under half, and the rest lacks a known reason. Clone size and the V and J calls come from that table; the DNA yielded D and trimming. The sample records approximately 110,000 clones, 50% to 75% of which are singletons. The top ten clones comprise 12% of the sample.

There are 13 amino acids in the CDR3, from cysteine to phenylalanine inclusive. Only CDR3 DNA remains: 39 bases, in frame from the first base. CDR1 and CDR2 (MNHEY, SVGAGI) derive from the germline V gene. V and J are truncated by 6 bases and 5 bases respectively, leaving an intervening sequence of 10 bases. The data originate from a study of CD8+ T cells in alopecia areata (dated by TCRdb to the late 2010s). For the wider study: Treated patients were enrolled in an open-label pilot trial of oral tofacitinib, 5 to 10 mg twice daily, for moderate-to-severe alopecia areata. Scalp clonality was compared among normal scalp (n=4), patchy alopecia areata scalp (n=8), and alopecia totalis/universalis scalp (n=8). immunoSEQ multiplex PCR using 35 Vbeta forward primers and 13 Jbeta reverse primers was used to amplify TCRbeta CDR3 regions. In humans, TCRbeta sequencing was performed on scalp tissue and on sorted CD4+ and CD8+ peripheral blood T cells from healthy controls and from patients with patchy or totalis/universalis alopecia areata. RNA came from the PAXgene miRNA kit for fixed scalp, the miRNeasy kit for PBMCs, and the RNeasy kit for mouse skin. The study used high-throughput TCRbeta sequencing to examine T cell clonal expansion in alopecia areata, in both the C3H/HeJ mouse model and human patients. Biopsies were taken from tofacitinib-treated patients at baseline and again at 4 and 24 weeks into treatment, and several of those patients also had a later scalp biopsy. Patients received tofacitinib for 6 to 18 months and were then followed off drug for 6 months to check for delayed response and recurrence. In treated patients, disease severity was measured using the SALT score, which gives the percentage of scalp surface area affected. Study-level results and caveats: Higher clonality and more expanded CD8+ clones were observed in lesional scalp than in normal scalp, particularly in alopecia totalis/universalis, a finding suggestive of antigenic drive. During tofacitinib treatment, many expanded lesional clones stuck around in both scalp and blood, and this persistence may partly explain why relapse happens after treatment is stopped. Resident alphabeta T cells in normal human skin are also sequenced, complicating scalp TCR repertoire analysis, unlike mouse skin dominated by gammadelta T cells. TCR sequences shared between patients were less clear than in mice, possibly partly because of HLA diversity in the patient population. Tofacitinib significantly lowered scalp clonality and the number of expanded CD8+ clones among the top 100 scalp clones. The treated cohort was small, with a single nonresponder, so links between baseline CD8+ expansion and response need larger studies.

The meaning of the sample's time point label: roughly 24 weeks on oral tofacitinib. The treatment or condition tag for this specimen amounts to: oral pan-JAK inhibitor, 5-10 mg twice daily. Peripheral blood and lesional scalp punch biopsies were obtained from patients with alopecia areata. After PBMCs were isolated by density centrifugation and stained for CD3, CD4 and CD8, a FACSAria was used to sort CD4+ and CD8+ T cells. The input for sequencing was CD8+ T cells sorted from blood, taken at week 24, from a patient treated with tofacitinib. The chain is made from TRBV6-5 and TRBJ1-4; tentative D gene TRBD1, with 6 bases matching. The receptor comes from a human donor with alopecia areata. Here the CDR3 is given as CASRGQMNEKLFF. The DNA sequence reads TGTGCCAGCAGAGGACAGATGAATGAAAAACTGTTTTTT.